This section outlines one TCR beta chain sequence together with its context. This clone was observed a handful of times. This receptor's antigen is unknown. Base qualities were left out, and no much larger clone turns up one base away. The CDR3 runs 12 residues from the cysteine to the phenylalanine. The read is trimmed to its CDR3 DNA, 36 bases read in frame from base 1. V lost 3 bases and J lost 5 bases; the stretch between them is 7 bases long. TCRbeta CDR3 regions were amplified from genomic DNA by means of the immunoSEQ Assay, a bias-controlled multiplex PCR. In the source study's methods: Nucleated cell counts per sample were estimated from amplification of reference gene primers within the assay. To quantify the absolute abundance of each unique TCRbeta CDR3 rearrangement, sequence reads were collapsed and filtered. Productive Simpson clonality was computed per sample as the square root of Simpson's diversity index over productive rearrangements. TCRdb provides this immuneACCESS table in a form limited to in-frame rearrangements. Some clones are lacking; in checked studies, under half of them reflect an unresolved V gene, and why the rest are absent is not known. For V, J and clone size, that table is used; D and trimming come from the DNA. This sample comprises under 200,000 clones, around 82% of them detected only once. Of the sample, approximately 18% is held by the ten largest clones.

The sample comes from a study of blood T cell repertoires in COVID-19 (dated by TCRdb to 2018 to 2021). Notes on the research overall: Samples from collaborators originated in the United States, Italy and Spain and spanned both the acute and convalescent phases of COVID-19. The prospective study material was composed of cDNA or gDNA derived from T cells, B-cell-depleted T cells, or PBMCs. Deeply sampled blood TCRbeta repertoires from subjects exposed to, actively infected with, or recovered from COVID-19 were included in the dataset. The repertoires were released in a freely available public database intended as a resource for research on the immune response to SARS-CoV-2. The samples were drawn from the first 160 participants of the ongoing ImmuneRACE study and from some 1,300 subjects provided by 6 global collaborators. The sample metadata nearly always contained a de-identified subject ID, COVID-19 status, age in years and sex. HLA class I and class II types, where available, came from metadata supplied by the sample provider rather than from assay-based typing.

What the work shows at the level of the full study, not this receptor alone: Clinical and demographic metadata were provided uncurated, with the amount varying by source and participant.

Another Seattle source contributed samples from volunteer blood donors who had recovered from COVID-19. Each collaborating institution followed its own protocols to collect whole blood in K2EDTA tubes. For TCRbeta analysis, collaborators shipped samples as frozen whole blood, isolated PBMCs, or DNA extracted from either of those sample types. The sequence is built from TRBV12-3 or TRBV12-4 and TRBJ1-1; possibly the D gene is TRBD1, per 5 matching bases. The specimen sequenced was peripheral blood. This TCR derives from a woman aged 70 to 79 who had recovered from COVID-19. CDR3 reads: CASSFGGTEAFF. The nucleotide sequence is given as TGTGCCAGCAGTTTCGGGGGGACTGAAGCTTTCTTT.